The 14 T cell receptor beta chains below all came from one sample that was sequenced in a study of control samples from healthy donors and cancer patients. The method was immunoSEQ multiplex PCR; TCRdb's version includes in-frame clones alone and lacks a portion of them. Here the sample spans fewer than 200,000 clones, over 85% being singletons. Source material: blood. These receptor sequences come from a man aged 25 to 40 in good health.

This sequence joins TRBV4-2 and TRBJ2-3, with a possible D match to TRBD1 (6 bases). The ends were cut back, 3 bases at V and 1 base at J, with 11 bases in the middle. Germline V CDR1 and CDR2: LGHNA, YNFKEQ. The length of the CDR3 is 15 residues. The CDR3 coding sequence is TGTGCCAGCAGCCAGCCGACAGGCGGCACAGATACGCAGTATTTT. Its translation: CASSQPTGGTDTQYF.

V usage is TRBV29-1 and J usage is TRBJ1-2, with a weak D call TRBD1 (6 bases). The germline V gene has CDR1 SQVTM and CDR2 ANQGSEA. This CDR3 spans 13 amino acids. V was shortened by 7 bases and J by 8 bases, with 20 bases between the two germline ends. As DNA, the CDR3 is TGCAGCGCTTCGGACAGCGCTCTCGAAGGCTACACCTTC. Translating gives CSASDSALEGYTF.

The J gene is TRBJ2-7, the V gene TRBV28, with D tentatively TRBD1 (6 bases). Per germline, CDR1 MDHEN and CDR2 SYDVKM. The V gene lost 6 bases and the J gene lost 2 bases, with 20 bases spanning the gap. The CDR3 extends over 16 amino acids. The DNA for the CDR3 is TGTGCCAGCAGGGGGGCGAGGAGCGGAGTGACCTACGAGCAGTACTTC. The encoded protein is CASRGARSGVTYEQYF.

This chain connects TRBV6-6 to TRBJ2-7, with 10 bases identical to TRBD2. CDR1 and CDR2 (germline): MNHNY, SVGAGI (reference sequence). Trimming removed 0 bases from V and 6 bases from J; junction bases left unmatched: 2. The CDR3 is 14 amino acids. This chain's CDR3 is CASSYSSGRFEQYF. CDR3 nucleotides: TGTGCCAGCAGTTACTCTAGCGGGAGGTTCGAGCAGTACTTC.

The genes are TRBV7-2 and TRBJ1-4; the D gene is possibly TRBD1 (5 bases). The V gene's germline CDR1 is SGHTA and CDR2 FQGNSA. This CDR3 contains 15 residues. Trimming removed 2 bases from V and 5 bases from J, with 12 bases in between. The CDR3 sequence: CASSLREGLNEKLFF. The CDR3 bases are TGTGCCAGCAGCTTACGCGAGGGGTTAAATGAAAAACTGTTTTTT.

This clone showed up just once. This sequence joins TRBV3-1 (or the pseudogene TRBV3-2) and TRBJ2-3; 12 positions match TRBD2. The CDR3 length is 16 residues. CDR1 and CDR2 from the germline V gene are LGHDT and YNNKEL (reference sequence). The ends lost 1 base at V and 1 base at J; junction bases unmatched: 0. Here the CDR3 DNA reads TGTGCCAGCAGCCAAGGGACTAGCGGGGGCACAGATACGCAGTATTTT. It yields the protein CASSQGTSGGTDTQYF.

The chain couples TRBV5-6 to TRBJ2-7, with 7 bases fitting TRBD1. V lost 5 bases, J lost 3 bases, and 5 bases stayed unmatched. In germline, CDR1 is SGHDT, CDR2 YYEEEE. The CDR3 has 13 residues. The CDR3 bases are TGTGCCAGCAGACGGGACAGCTACTACGAGCAGTACTTC. It yields the protein CASRRDSYYEQYF.

The V gene is TRBV4-1, the J gene TRBJ2-2; D is undetermined. CDR1 is MGHRA and CDR2 is YSYEKL in the germline V gene. V was pared by 4 bases and J by 0 bases, with 6 bases between. The CDR3 has 14 amino acids. The CDR3 loop is CASSRSPNTGELFF. The CDR3 coding sequence is TGCGCCAGCAGCCGTTCCCCGAACACCGGGGAGCTGTTTTTT.

This clone was picked up one time. This chain joins TRBV6-5 and TRBJ2-2; D remains ambiguous. Per germline, CDR1 MNHEY and CDR2 SVGAGI. The CDR3 runs 11 residues. V lost 6 bases, J lost 2 bases, and 1 base lay in between. The CDR3 spells CASSNTGELFF. DNA of the CDR3: TGTGCCAGCAGCAACACCGGGGAGCTGTTTTTT.

The J gene is TRBJ2-4, the V gene TRBV5-4; 8 bases align to TRBD2. The CDR3 loop spans 14 amino acids. Germline lookup yields CDR1 SGHNT and CDR2 YYREEE (reference sequence). J lost 5 bases, V lost 3 bases, and 4 bases had no gene match. The CDR3 region has the DNA TGTGCCAGCAGCTCTGGGACTAGGGAAAACATTCAGTACTTC. Amino acids: CASSSGTRENIQYF.

V usage is TRBV29-1 and J usage is TRBJ1-1; maybe TRBD1 (5 bases). The V and J ends lost 7 bases and 0 bases respectively, with 15 bases between them. The CDR3 consists of 14 residues. Germline lookup yields CDR1 SQVTM and CDR2 ANQGSEA. The CDR3 nucleotides read TGCAGCGCATCCATGAGGGGCATGAACACTGAAGCTTTCTTT. Translating it yields CSASMRGMNTEAFF.

This clone showed up just a few times. J is TRBJ2-7 and V is TRBV29-1, with 9 bases identical to TRBD2. Trimming removed 7 bases from V and 4 bases from J; junction bases left unmatched: 5. The CDR3 is made up of 12 amino acids. Per germline, CDR1 SQVTM and CDR2 ANQGSEA. The CDR3 sequence is CSAGTSRYEQYF. The CDR3 DNA is TGCAGCGCTGGGACTAGCAGATACGAGCAGTACTTC.

J is TRBJ2-2 and V is TRBV14, with 8 bases lining up with TRBD2. Trimming removed 4 bases from V and 0 bases from J; junction bases left unmatched: 10. CDR1 and CDR2 (germline): SGHDN, FVKESK. The CDR3 extends over 18 amino acids. This CDR3 is CASSPGVAGFANTGELFF. DNA of the CDR3: TGTGCCAGCAGCCCCGGTGTAGCGGGGTTCGCGAACACCGGGGAGCTGTTTTTT.

J is TRBJ1-2 and V is TRBV5-4; D uncertain. CDR3 length: 13 residues. Germline loops: CDR1 SGHNT, CDR2 YYREEE (reference sequence). V was shortened by 4 bases and J by 3 bases, with 10 bases between the two germline ends. The CDR3 here is CASSPDGDYGYTF. In nucleotides, the CDR3 is TGTGCCAGCAGCCCCGATGGTGACTATGGCTACACCTTC.